This T cell receptor beta chain was found in a study of control samples from healthy donors and cancer patients (dated by TCRdb to the early 2020s). As for this clone: Its antigen specificity is not known. Base-call qualities are not available, and no considerably larger clone is one nucleotide away.

Preparation of the library involved the immunoSEQ multiplex PCR assay. TCRdb stores this immuneACCESS table with in-frame sequences only. Part of the clones is absent; in the studies checked, under half of the shortfall reflects unresolved V genes, and no reason is known for the rest. The sample table contains 110,000 to 150,000 clones; only one count was recorded for roughly 92% of them. The ten largest clones take up about 10% of the sample. This TCR was recovered from a man aged 30 to 45 in good health. The specimen was blood.

The CDR3 region has the sequence CASSNRREGLIRTDTQYF. The bases read TGTGCCAGTAGTAATCGGCGGGAGGGCCTCATACGCACAGATACGCAGTATTTT. This chain is built from TRBV19 and TRBJ2-3; TRBD2 aligns with 9 central bases. Based on the germline V gene (reference sequence), the CDR1 and CDR2 sequences are LNHDA and SQIVND. The CDR3 starts with the cysteine, ends with the phenylalanine, and has 18 residues. The CDR3 DNA has 54 bases and is translated from base 1. Compared with germline, V lacks 4 bases and J lacks 1 base; bases without a gene match: 12. Full variable domain (CDR3 extended with the reference TRBV19 and TRBJ2-3 proteins): DGGITQSPKYLFRKEGQNVTLSCEQNLNHDAMYWYRQDPGQGLRLIYYSQIVNDFQKGDIAEGYSVSREKKESFPLTVTSAQKNPTAFYLCASSNRREGLIRTDTQYFGPGTRLTVL.